This T cell receptor (beta chain) was sequenced in a study of control samples from healthy donors and cancer patients. Sequencing used immunoSEQ multiplex PCR; TCRdb keeps in-frame clones, though not all of them. The sample includes 210,000 or so clones, around 93% of them seen just once. Germline trimming cut 4 bases from V and 2 bases from J; bases unmatched to any gene: 7. CDR1 is SEHNR, CDR2 FQNEAQ, per germline (reference sequence). The CDR3 totals 16 residues. The V call is TRBV7-9, the J call TRBJ1-2, with 10 bases identical to TRBD1. The source of this sequence is a man aged 25 to 40 in good health. Source material: blood. Here the CDR3 reads CASSSLGTGANYGYTF. The CDR3 nucleotides read TGTGCCAGCAGCTCCCTAGGGACAGGGGCGAACTATGGCTACACCTTC.